This TCR beta chain was recorded in a study of T cell repertoires in cytomegalovirus infection. Turning to the study itself: An indication of both CMV infection and matching HLA type came from public TCR beta signatures.

V lost 3 bases and J lost 4, with 14 bases in between. From germline, CDR1 is SGHKS and CDR2 YYEKEE (reference sequence). The CDR3 has 15 residues. About this clonotype itself: Its target is unknown.

One entry per CDR3 protein, called by TCRdb with MiXCR from the reads. The sample includes about 51,000 distinct CDR3 sequences, around 18% of them seen just once. The sequence came from a human donor in good health (CMV status not recorded). Some clones in this sample may be carry-over from other donors' samples. The chain joins TRBV5-5 to TRBJ2-1, with D possibly TRBD1 on 6 matching bases. The input for sequencing was CD8+ T cells from cultured PBMCs, taken from culture after CMV antigen stimulation. CDR3 in amino acids: CASSWDNQYYNEQFF. In DNA form, the CDR3 reads TGTGCCAGCAGCTGGGACAACCAATATTACAATGAGCAGTTCTTC. Variable domain in full (rest from reference TRBV5-5 and TRBJ2-1): DAGVTQSPTHLIKTRGQQVTLRCSPISGHKSVSWYQQVLGQGPQFIFQYYEKEERGRGNFPDRFSARQFPNYSSELNVNALLLGDSALYLCASSWDNQYYNEQFFGPGTRLTVL.